The 31 T cell receptor beta chains in this list originate from one sample, sequenced in a study of blood T cells in healthy people across ages. Alongside a J-beta primer mix, a sample-barcoded 5' primer served in a second PCR lasting roughly 6 to 11 cycles. TCRdb reprocessed the 5' RACE reads via MiXCR and lists one record per CDR3 protein. The sample shows 630,000 or so distinct CDR3 sequences, 25% to 35% of them seen only once. The sample consisted of blood. Every receptor here comes from a woman aged 80 or older in good health.

Ten or more counts support this clonotype. The chain combines TRBV2 with TRBJ2-3; D unclear. Trimming removed 8 bases at V and 0 bases at J, with 9 bases between. Germline V CDR1 and CDR2: SNHLY, FYNNEI. The CDR3 extends over 13 amino acids. CDR3 in DNA: TGTGCCAGCCACTCTTCTAGCACAGATACGCAGTATTTT. This codes for CASHSSSTDTQYF.

This clonotype appeared many times. The CDR3 nucleotides read TGCAGTGCTAGAGAACTGGGTAGCAAGCAGTTCTTC. This codes for CSARELGSKQFF. The chain has TRBV20-1 and TRBJ2-1; D is ambiguous. Germline CDR1 DFQATT, CDR2 SNEGSKA (reference sequence). The CDR3 length is 12 residues. Trimming pared 0 bases from V and 11 bases from J, leaving 11 bases between.

Turning to this clonotype: This may be a read error: a much more frequent sequence differs by one nucleotide. CDR3 DNA: TGTGCCAGCAGCCCCCGAGGGACGCCGAACACTGTAGCTTTCTTT. Translating gives CASSPRGTPNTVAFF. The genes are TRBV4-2 and TRBJ1-1, with a possible D match to TRBD1 (5 bases). CDR3 length equals 15 residues. Per the germline V gene, CDR1 is LGHNA and CDR2 is YNFKEQ.

Worth noting for this clonotype: A read error may explain this, as a much larger clone is one base away. The V gene is TRBV20-1, the J gene TRBJ2-1; 8 nucleotides align to TRBD2. The J call could be wrong; TRBJ2-7 is a better fit for the DNA end. The CDR3 extends over 14 amino acids. The germline V gene has CDR1 DFQATT and CDR2 SNEGSKA (reference sequence). CDR3 in amino acids: CSAASGGPYNEQYF. CDR3 in DNA: TGCAGTGCTGCAAGCGGGGGCCCATACAATGAGCAGTACTTC.

In its sample, this clonotype was seen many times. This rearrangement joins TRBV4-3 to TRBJ1-2; 8 nucleotides line up with TRBD1. V dropped 3 bases and J dropped 4; count of bases not matched to a gene: 7. The CDR3 has 15 residues. The germline V gene encodes CDR1 LGHNA and CDR2 YSLEER. CDR3 sequence (DNA): TGCGCCAGCAGCCAGGGCACAGGGGGAGGCTATGGCTACACCTTC. It specifies CASSQGTGGGYGYTF.

This clonotype was found many times. The chain links TRBV20-1 to TRBJ1-5, with D maybe TRBD1 (5 bases). Trimming cost V 6 bases and J 4 bases, with 16 bases left between them. The CDR3 loop spans 14 amino acids. The germline CDR1 and CDR2 sequences are DFQATT and SNEGSKA (reference sequence). The CDR3 coding sequence is TGCAGTGCCATTAGGTGGCAGGGTAATCAGCCCCAGCATTTT. It is translated as CSAIRWQGNQPQHF.

This clonotype was detected a few times. The chain uses TRBV5-1 and TRBJ2-5; 11 positions match TRBD1. The J call may be faulty, since TRBJ2-7 better matches the DNA end. The CDR3 is 15 amino acids. The germline V gene encodes CDR1 SGHRS and CDR2 YFSETQ. The CDR3 coding sequence is TGCGCCAGCAGCTGGAGGACAGGGGGCTCGTCCGAGCAGTACTTC. It is translated as CASSWRTGGSSEQYF.

This clonotype was observed at least ten times. V gene TRBV29-1 combines with J gene TRBJ1-2; 11 bases line up with TRBD1. Losses at the gene ends were 7 bases for V and 4 bases for J; bases not matched to a gene: 17. The length of the CDR3 is 17 residues. The germline V gene encodes CDR1 SQVTM and CDR2 ANQGSEA. The CDR3 nucleotides read TGCAGCGCCACTTCTTCCGGGACAGGGGGAGGTATCTATGGCTACACCTTC. Translated: CSATSSGTGGGIYGYTF.

Turning to this clonotype: The germline gene is not matched at one end of the junction; a read error may be the cause. This rearrangement joins TRBV10-3 to TRBJ2-3; D uncertain. The CDR3 sequence is 14 residues long. In germline, CDR1 is ENHRY, CDR2 SYGVKD. The CDR3 region has the DNA TGTGCCAGCAGTTTAAACCCAACCACAGATACGCAGTATTTT. Translating it yields CASSLNPTTDTQYF.

The J gene is TRBJ2-1, the V gene TRBV7-2; D assignment may be TRBD1 or TRBD2 (5 bases each). Judging by the DNA end, TRBJ2-7 fits better; the J call may be wrong. The CDR3 has 16 amino acids. Germline values: CDR1 SGHTA, CDR2 FQGNSA. This chain's CDR3 is CASSREPGRTYNEQYF. In DNA form, the CDR3 reads TGTGCCAGCAGTCGAGAACCGGGACGAACTTACAATGAGCAGTACTTC.

Only a few counts were recorded for this clonotype. The V and J genes are TRBV11-3 and TRBJ2-2; D is possibly TRBD1 (6 bases). Trimming left V 5 bases short and J 5 bases short, with 12 bases between. Germline-derived CDR1 and CDR2 are SGHNT and YENEEA. CDR3 length equals 14 residues. The CDR3 region is CASSPEGVTGELFF. In DNA, the CDR3 is TGTGCCAGCAGCCCCGAGGGGGTGACCGGGGAGCTGTTTTTT.

In this sample, this clonotype turned up many times. V and J are TRBV7-2 and TRBJ2-7; D gene unclear. Trimming shortened V by 2 bases and J by 2 bases, and 16 bases separated the two germline ends. The CDR3 sequence is 16 residues long. From germline, CDR1 is SGHTA and CDR2 FQGNSA. The CDR3 here is CASSLIGPRLTYEQYF. The CDR3 DNA is TGTGCCAGCAGCTTAATCGGGCCCCGATTGACCTACGAGCAGTACTTC. The variable domain in full, with the rest retrieved from reference TRBV7-2 and TRBJ2-7, is GAGVSQSPSNKVTEKGKDVELRCDPISGHTALYWYRQSLGQGLEFLIYFQGNSAPDKSGLPSDRFSAERTGGSVSTLTIQRTQQEDSAVYLCASSLIGPRLTYEQYFGPGTRLTVT.

The chain employs TRBV7-3 and TRBJ1-1, with 7 bases that match TRBD1. Germline V gene lookup returns CDR1 SGHTA and CDR2 FQGTGA. Losses at the gene ends were 4 bases for V and 3 bases for J; bases not matched to a gene: 8. The CDR3 has 15 residues. The DNA of the CDR3 is TGTGCCAGCAGCTCGACAGGGAGGGGGGACACTGAAGCTTTCTTT. Translated, it gives CASSSTGRGDTEAFF.

This clonotype was found many times. The chain carries TRBV5-5 and TRBJ1-4; D is uncertain. The germline gives CDR1 SGHKS, CDR2 YYEKEE (reference sequence). The V gene lost 3 bases and the J gene lost 4 bases, with 16 bases spanning the gap. The CDR3 covers 16 residues. The CDR3 DNA follows: TGTGCCAGCAGCTGGAGGAGGGCAGGCCTTAATGAAAAACTGTTTTTT. This codes for CASSWRRAGLNEKLFF.

This clonotype was detected ten times or more. The rearrangement links TRBV6-1 to TRBJ1-2; 9 nucleotides align to TRBD1. CDR1 is MNHNS, CDR2 SASEGT, per germline. The ends lost 4 bases at V and 4 bases at J; junction bases unmatched: 1. This CDR3 spans 13 amino acids. The CDR3 protein is CASSGGQGYGYTF. The CDR3 DNA sequence: TGTGCCAGCAGTGGGGGACAGGGCTATGGCTACACCTTC.

This sequence joins TRBV2 and TRBJ2-1, with 7 bases lining up with TRBD1. This CDR3 comprises 13 residues. Trimming at V came to 9 bases and at J to 2 bases, leaving 4 bases not matched to a gene. Germline-derived CDR1 and CDR2 are SNHLY and FYNNEI. In DNA form, the CDR3 reads TGTGCCAGTGTGGACAGGACCTACAATGAGCAGTTCTTC. Protein: CASVDRTYNEQFF.

This clonotype has only a few counts. This chain links TRBV6-5 with TRBJ2-2; D call uncertain. From germline, CDR1 is MNHEY and CDR2 SVGAGI. The CDR3 runs to 12 residues. V was pared by 0 bases and J by 7 bases, with 3 bases between. CDR3 protein: CASSYSIGELFF. The CDR3 bases are TGTGCCAGCAGTTACTCGATCGGGGAGCTGTTTTTT.

This clonotype was seen repeatedly, ten times or more. The V call is TRBV7-2, the J call TRBJ2-3; 7 positions agree with TRBD2. The CDR3 contains 16 residues. From germline, CDR1 is SGHTA and CDR2 FQGNSA. With V trimmed by 1 base and J by 0 bases, 4 bases remained unmatched. CDR3 DNA sequence: TGTGCCAGCAGCTTAGGACGGCGGGGGAGCACAGATACGCAGTATTTT. It encodes CASSLGRRGSTDTQYF.

This clonotype was seen a handful of times. The rearrangement joins TRBV29-1 to TRBJ2-5; 11 bases align to TRBD2. TRBJ2-7 explains the end of the DNA better; the J call may be wrong. The CDR3 has 14 residues. Germline V gene lookup returns CDR1 SQVTM and CDR2 ANQGSEA. CDR3 bases: TGCAGCGTTACCGCTAGCGGGGGGATCTACGAGCAGTACTTC. It is translated as CSVTASGGIYEQYF.

The chain uses TRBV6-1 and TRBJ2-2; D unresolved. The V gene lost 8 bases and the J gene lost 0 bases, with 10 bases spanning the gap. The CDR3 has 14 amino acids. CDR1 and CDR2 (germline): MNHNS, SASEGT. Written as DNA, the CDR3 is TGTGCCAGCTTTGGAGCTGCGAACACCGGGGAGCTGTTTTTT. Its translation: CASFGAANTGELFF.

This clonotype was recorded many times. This sequence joins TRBV20-1 and TRBJ2-1; the D gene is possibly TRBD2 (7 bases). Trimming left V 5 bases short and J 4 bases short, with 21 bases between. The CDR3 is made up of 16 amino acids. Per the germline V gene, CDR1 is DFQATT and CDR2 is SNEGSKA (reference sequence). The CDR3 sequence is CSAEGGGAGDYNEQFF. In nucleotides, the CDR3 is TGCAGTGCTGAAGGAGGGGGGGCGGGGGATTACAATGAGCAGTTCTTC.

V usage is TRBV29-1 and J usage is TRBJ1-1; D ambiguous. This CDR3 is 12 amino acids long. Trimming cost V 3 bases and J 4 bases, with 9 bases left between them. Germline-derived CDR1 and CDR2 are SQVTM and ANQGSEA. The CDR3 reads CSVDLWGTEAFF. DNA for the CDR3: TGCAGCGTTGATCTTTGGGGCACTGAAGCTTTCTTT.

This clonotype was seen repeatedly, ten times or more. The V and J genes are TRBV7-2 and TRBJ2-1; D might be TRBD1 (8 bases). This CDR3 region has 15 residues. The germline CDR1 and CDR2 sequences are SGHTA and FQGNSA. V was shortened by 2 bases and J by 5 bases, with 13 bases between the two germline ends. CDR3 amino acids: CASSLSGTGNNEQFF. The CDR3 DNA reads as TGTGCCAGCAGCTTAAGCGGGACAGGAAACAATGAGCAGTTCTTC.

There are a few counts of this clonotype. A single base separates this from a much larger clone, so it may be a read error. The chain links TRBV7-8 to TRBJ1-2; TRBD1 is a possible D gene (6 bases). Per germline, CDR1 SGHVS and CDR2 FQNEAQ. The CDR3 contains 17 residues. Trimming stripped 1 base from V and 1 base from J, with 16 bases between. CDR3: CASSLEGGGEVNYGYTF. For the CDR3, the DNA is TGTGCCAGCAGCTTAGAGGGAGGGGGGGAAGTTAACTATGGCTACACCTTC.

In this sample, this clonotype turned up many times. The CDR3 DNA follows: TGCAGCGTCAAAGACAGGGGACTGAACACTGAAGCTTTCTTT. This sequence encodes CSVKDRGLNTEAFF. The chain carries TRBV29-1 and TRBJ1-1; TRBD1 agrees at 8 bases. CDR1 is SQVTM, CDR2 ANQGSEA, per germline. The CDR3 extends over 14 amino acids. J gave up 0 bases and V 6 bases, and 6 bases lay outside the gene matches.

The V call is TRBV20-1, the J call TRBJ2-7; TRBD2 matches 13 bases. Germline V gene lookup returns CDR1 DFQATT and CDR2 SNEGSKA (reference sequence). The V and J ends lost 2 bases and 5 bases, in that order; junction bases with no gene match: 3. The CDR3 extends over 14 amino acids. The CDR3 DNA reads as TGCAGTGCTAGAACTAGCGGGAGGGCCCACGAGCAGTACTTC. Residues: CSARTSGRAHEQYF.

Concerning this clonotype: This may stem from a read error, because a much larger clone lies one nucleotide away. The chain couples TRBV7-2 to TRBJ2-7; TRBD1 aligns across 10 bases. V lost 4 bases, J lost 4 bases, and 7 bases stayed unmatched. This CDR3 is built from 15 residues. CDR1 is SGHTA, CDR2 FQGNSA, per germline. The CDR3 coding sequence is TGTGCCAGCAGCTCGAGAGGACAGGGGGGTTACGAGCAGTACTTC. Encoded protein: CASSSRGQGGYEQYF.

This rearrangement joins TRBV20-1 to TRBJ1-2, with a tentative D call TRBD1 (6 bases). Germline assignment: CDR1 DFQATT and CDR2 SNEGSKA (reference sequence). The CDR3 spans 18 residues. The germline V and J ends were trimmed by 0 bases and 4 bases, with 24 bases remaining between them. In DNA form, the CDR3 reads TGCAGTGCTAGAGATTTGGGGATAGGGGGGGACTGGGGCTATGGCTACACCTTC. It specifies CSARDLGIGGDWGYGYTF.

The rearrangement uses TRBV20-1 and TRBJ2-2, with D tentatively TRBD1 (6 bases). The germline CDR1 and CDR2 sequences are DFQATT and SNEGSKA (reference sequence). Trimming took off 5 bases at V and 7 bases at J, with 20 bases between the two ends. CDR3 length: 15 residues. The CDR3 reads CSAGRLDRGGGELFF. DNA of the CDR3: TGCAGTGCTGGGCGGCTGGACAGAGGGGGCGGGGAGCTGTTTTTT.

This clonotype was observed a handful of times. This may be a read error: a much more frequent sequence differs by one nucleotide. The V gene is TRBV7-2, the J gene TRBJ1-4; D ambiguous. The length of the CDR3 is 15 residues. CDR1 SGHTA and CDR2 FQGNSA come from the germline V gene. CDR3 in DNA: TGTGCCAGCAGCCAATACCCTGTCGGGTATGAAAAACGGTTTTTT. Its protein product is CASSQYPVGYEKRFF.

The rearrangement links TRBV5-1 to TRBJ2-7, with D possibly TRBD2 on 6 matching bases. The V and J ends lost 3 bases and 3 bases respectively, with 13 bases between them. The CDR3 is 14 residues long. Germline CDR1 reads SGHRS; CDR2 reads YFSETQ. The CDR3 nucleotides read TGCGCCAGCAGCTGGGAGGAAGGGTACTACGAGCAGTACTTC. Residues: CASSWEEGYYEQYF.